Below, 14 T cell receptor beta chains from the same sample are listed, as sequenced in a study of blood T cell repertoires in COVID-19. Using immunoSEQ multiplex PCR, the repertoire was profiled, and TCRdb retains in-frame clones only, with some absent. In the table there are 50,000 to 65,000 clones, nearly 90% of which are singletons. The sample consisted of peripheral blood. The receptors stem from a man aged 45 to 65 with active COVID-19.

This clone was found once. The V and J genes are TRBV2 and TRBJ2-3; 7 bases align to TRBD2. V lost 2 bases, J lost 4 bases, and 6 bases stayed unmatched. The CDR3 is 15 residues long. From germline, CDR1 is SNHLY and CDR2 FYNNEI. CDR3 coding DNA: TGTGCCAGCAGTGAATCGGTGGGGGGGGCAGATACGCAGTATTTT. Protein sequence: CASSESVGGADTQYF.

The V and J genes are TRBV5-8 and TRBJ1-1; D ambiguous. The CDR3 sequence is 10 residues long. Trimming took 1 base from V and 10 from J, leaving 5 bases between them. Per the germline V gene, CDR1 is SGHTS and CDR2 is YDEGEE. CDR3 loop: CASSLLRAFF. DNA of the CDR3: TGTGCCAGCAGCTTGCTTCGAGCTTTCTTT.

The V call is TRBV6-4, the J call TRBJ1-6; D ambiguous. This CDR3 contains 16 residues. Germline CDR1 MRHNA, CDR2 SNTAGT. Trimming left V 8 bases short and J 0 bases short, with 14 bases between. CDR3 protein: CASGTGSDSYNSPLHF. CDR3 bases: TGTGCCAGCGGTACGGGGAGCGACTCCTATAATTCACCCCTCCACTTT.

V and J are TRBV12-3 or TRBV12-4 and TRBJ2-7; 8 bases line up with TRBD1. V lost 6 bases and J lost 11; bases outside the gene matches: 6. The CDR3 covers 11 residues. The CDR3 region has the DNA TGTGCCAGCAGGGTTATACAGGGGGAGTACTTC. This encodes CASRVIQGEYF.

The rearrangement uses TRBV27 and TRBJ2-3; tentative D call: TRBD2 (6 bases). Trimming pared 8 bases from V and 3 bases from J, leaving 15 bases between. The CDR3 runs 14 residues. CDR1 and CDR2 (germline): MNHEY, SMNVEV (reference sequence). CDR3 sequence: CASSADYYTDTQYF. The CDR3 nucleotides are TGTGCCAGCTCCGCGGACTACTATACAGATACGCAGTATTTT.

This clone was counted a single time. The CDR3 protein is CASSQDLRQGARGTGELFF. CDR3 in DNA: TGTGCCAGCAGCCAAGATCTTCGGCAGGGGGCAAGAGGGACCGGGGAGCTGTTTTTT. This chain links TRBV14 with TRBJ2-2; 8 bases are shared with TRBD1. J gave up 5 bases and V 0 bases, and 14 bases lay outside the gene matches. The germline gives CDR1 SGHDN, CDR2 FVKESK. The CDR3 is 19 residues long.

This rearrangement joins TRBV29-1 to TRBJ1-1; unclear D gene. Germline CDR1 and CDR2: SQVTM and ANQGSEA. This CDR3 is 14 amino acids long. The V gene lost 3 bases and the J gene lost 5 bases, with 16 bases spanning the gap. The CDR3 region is CSVELRTVKTEAFF. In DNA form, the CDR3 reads TGCAGCGTTGAGCTCCGAACGGTTAAGACTGAAGCTTTCTTT. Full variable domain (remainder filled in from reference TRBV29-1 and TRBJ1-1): SAVISQKPSRDICQRGTSLTIQCQVDSQVTMMFWYRQQPGQSLTLIATANQGSEATYESGFVIDKFPISRPNLTFSTLTVSNMSPEDSSIYLCSVELRTVKTEAFFGQGTRLTVV.

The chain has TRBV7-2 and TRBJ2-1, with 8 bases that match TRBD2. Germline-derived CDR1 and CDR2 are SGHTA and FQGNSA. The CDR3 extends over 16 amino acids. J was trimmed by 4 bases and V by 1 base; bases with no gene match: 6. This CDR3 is CASSLVSGGGYNEQFF. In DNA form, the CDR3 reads TGTGCCAGCAGCTTAGTATCAGGCGGGGGGTACAATGAGCAGTTCTTC.

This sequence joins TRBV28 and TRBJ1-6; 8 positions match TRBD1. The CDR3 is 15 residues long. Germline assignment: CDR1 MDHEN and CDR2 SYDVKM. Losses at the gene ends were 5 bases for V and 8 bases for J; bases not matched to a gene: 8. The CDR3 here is CASSPDRGGYSPLHF. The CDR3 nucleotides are TGTGCCAGCAGTCCTGACAGGGGAGGTTATTCACCCCTCCACTTT. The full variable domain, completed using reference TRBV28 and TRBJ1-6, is DVKVTQSSRYLVKRTGEKVFLECVQDMDHENMFWYRQDPGLGLRLIYFSYDVKMKEKGDIPEGYSVSREKKERFSLILESASTNQTSMYLCASSPDRGGYSPLHFGNGTRLTVT.

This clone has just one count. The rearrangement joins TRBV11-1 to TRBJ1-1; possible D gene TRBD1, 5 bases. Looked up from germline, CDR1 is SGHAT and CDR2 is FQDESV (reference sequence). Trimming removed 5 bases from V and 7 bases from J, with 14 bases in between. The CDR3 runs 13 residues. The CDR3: CASSPGGSGEAFF. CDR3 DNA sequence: TGTGCCAGCAGCCCGGGGGGGAGCGGTGAAGCTTTCTTT. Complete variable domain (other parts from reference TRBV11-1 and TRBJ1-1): EAEVAQSPRYKITEKSQAVAFWCDPISGHATLYWYRQILGQGPELLVQFQDESVVDDSQLPKDRFSAERLKGVDSTLKIQPAELGDSAMYLCASSPGGSGEAFFGQGTRLTVV.

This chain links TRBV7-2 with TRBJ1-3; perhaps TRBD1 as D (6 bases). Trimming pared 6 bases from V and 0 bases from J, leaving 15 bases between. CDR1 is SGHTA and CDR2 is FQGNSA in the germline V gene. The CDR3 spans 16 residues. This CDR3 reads CASSRGGANSGNTIYF. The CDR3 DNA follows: TGTGCCAGCAGTCGGGGGGGGGCCAACTCTGGAAACACCATATATTTT.

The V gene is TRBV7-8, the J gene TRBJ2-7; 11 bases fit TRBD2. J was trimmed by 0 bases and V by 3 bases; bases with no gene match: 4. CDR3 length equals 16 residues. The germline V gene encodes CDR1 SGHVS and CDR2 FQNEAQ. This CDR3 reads CASSFYSGGASYEQYF. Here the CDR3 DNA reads TGTGCCAGCAGCTTTTATAGCGGGGGGGCCTCCTACGAGCAGTACTTC.

The DNA for the CDR3 is TGTGCCAGCCTGCGGGGAACGGGGGAGACCCAGTACTTC. It is translated as CASLRGTGETQYF. The chain joins TRBV3-1 (or the pseudogene TRBV3-2) to TRBJ2-5, with D tentatively TRBD2 (6 bases). This CDR3 spans 13 amino acids. V was clipped by 8 bases and J by 5 bases, with 15 bases between them. The germline CDR1 and CDR2 sequences are LGHDT and YNNKEL (reference sequence).

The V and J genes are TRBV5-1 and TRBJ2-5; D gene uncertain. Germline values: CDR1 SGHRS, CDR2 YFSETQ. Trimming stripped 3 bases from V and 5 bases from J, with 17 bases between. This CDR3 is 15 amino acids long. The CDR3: CASSSDGDPGETQYF. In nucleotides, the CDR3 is TGCGCCAGCAGCTCCGACGGCGATCCAGGCGAGACCCAGTACTTC.